These T cell receptor beta chains were read from a single sample in a study of CD8+ T cells in alopecia areata. TCRdb's table, derived via immunoSEQ multiplex PCR, lists solely in-frame clones and lacks some. The sample consists of some 150,000 clones, 40% to 60% of them appearing once. Sequenced material: CD8+ T cells sorted from blood, taken at week 0. These receptors all come from a human donor with alopecia areata. The CDR3 runs from the conserved cysteine through the conserved F or W. A D gene is named only where the DNA matches it firmly. Size is omitted from some rows. Given values are once, few, many or a class for expanded clones.

j_gene,abundance,d_gene,v_gene,CDR3aa,CDR3nt
TRBJ2-7,NA,NA,TRBV27,CASSLGASYEQYF,TGTGCCAGCAGTTTGGGCGCCTCCTACGAGCAGTACTTC
TRBJ2-7,NA,TRBD1,TRBV30,CAWASGQAYEQYF,TGTGCCTGGGCGTCGGGACAGGCCTACGAGCAGTACTTC
TRBJ1-1,NA,NA,TRBV9,CASSVGGTEAFF,TGTGCCAGCAGCGTGGGGGGGACTGAAGCTTTCTTT
TRBJ2-1,few,NA,TRBV14,CASSLSLLEQFF,TGTGCCAGCAGCCTAAGCCTCTTGGAGCAGTTCTTC
TRBJ2-7,few,NA,TRBV11-2,CASSLSGVGREQYF,TGTGCCAGCAGCTTGTCGGGGGTTGGTCGGGAGCAGTACTTC
TRBJ2-1,few,NA,TRBV14,CASTTHRGNEQFF,TGTGCCAGCACCACCCACCGAGGCAATGAGCAGTTCTTC
TRBJ1-4,few,NA,TRBV2,CASSEDEGLTEKLFF,TGTGCCAGCAGTGAAGACGAGGGATTGACTGAAAAACTGTTTTTT
TRBJ1-3,NA,TRBD1,TRBV4-3,CASSQAGTGNGNTIYF,TGCGCCAGCAGCCAAGCCGGGACAGGGAACGGAAACACCATATATTTT
TRBJ2-4,NA,NA,TRBV9,CASSQGAKNIQYF,TGTGCCAGCAGCCAGGGAGCCAAAAACATTCAGTACTTC
TRBJ1-4,NA,NA,TRBV7-2,CASSFEAPGEEKLFF,TGTGCCAGCAGCTTTGAAGCCCCAGGGGAAGAAAAACTGTTTTTT
TRBJ2-7,few,TRBD1,TRBV29-1,CSVDRQGRYEQYF,TGCAGCGTTGACCGACAGGGGAGGTACGAGCAGTACTTC
TRBJ1-1,NA,TRBD1,TRBV29-1,CSVRGQVEGNTEAFF,TGCAGCGTTCGGGGACAGGTAGAAGGGAACACTGAAGCTTTCTTT
TRBJ2-7,few,TRBD2,TRBV6-4,CASSEDTSGGSEQYF,TGTGCCAGCAGTGAAGACACTAGCGGGGGGTCCGAGCAGTACTTC
TRBJ1-2,NA,NA,TRBV30,CALTVSSNYGYTF,TGTGCGTTGACAGTATCGTCTAACTATGGCTACACCTTC
TRBJ2-1,NA,TRBD2,TRBV7-8,CASSPLAGDNEQFF,TGTGCCAGCAGCCCCCTAGCGGGGGACAATGAGCAGTTCTTC
TRBJ1-5,NA,TRBD1,TRBV9,CASSPGGGNQPQHF,TGTGCCAGCAGCCCGGGAGGGGGCAACCAGCCCCAGCATTTT
TRBJ1-5,few,NA,TRBV6-5,CASKQRQSDQPQHF,TGTGCCAGCAAACAGCGGCAGTCCGATCAGCCCCAGCATTTT
TRBJ2-1,NA,NA,TRBV27,CASSLSDYNEQFF,TGTGCCAGCAGTTTGAGTGATTACAATGAGCAGTTCTTC
TRBJ1-2,NA,NA,TRBV29-1,CSVESGFDYTF,TGCAGCGTTGAATCCGGGTTCGACTACACCTTC
TRBJ1-2,once,NA,TRBV7-9,CASSRDGSSYGYTF,TGTGCCAGCAGTCGCGACGGGTCTTCCTATGGCTACACCTTC
TRBJ2-2,NA,NA,TRBV9,CASSVGLRDTGELFF,TGTGCCAGCAGCGTAGGTCTTCGAGACACCGGGGAGCTGTTTTTT
TRBJ2-1,few,TRBD2,TRBV7-8,CASSARVAGETYNEQFF,TGTGCCAGCAGCGCCCGGGTAGCGGGGGAAACTTACAATGAGCAGTTCTTC
TRBJ2-1,few,NA,TRBV19,CASSIGGYNEQFF,TGTGCCAGTAGTATTGGGGGCTACAATGAGCAGTTCTTC
TRBJ2-1,NA,TRBD1,TRBV27,CASSFGTGGDEQFF,TGTGCCAGCAGTTTCGGGACAGGGGGCGATGAGCAGTTCTTC
TRBJ2-3,NA,NA,TRBV5-1,CASSFLPEADTQYF,TGCGCCAGCAGCTTTCTCCCGGAGGCAGATACGCAGTATTTT
TRBJ1-1,few,NA,TRBV4-3,CASSQEYSPLKNTEAFF,TGCGCCAGCAGCCAAGAATACTCGCCACTAAAGAACACTGAAGCTTTCTTT
TRBJ2-7,NA,NA,TRBV30,CAWSVGDGAYEQYF,TGTGCCTGGAGTGTGGGGGACGGGGCCTACGAGCAGTACTTC
TRBJ2-3,NA,NA,TRBV6-5,CASSYIRTDTQYF,TGTGCCAGCAGTTACATCCGCACAGATACGCAGTATTTT
TRBJ2-7,NA,TRBD2,TRBV29-1,CSVAGGSSYEQYF,TGCAGCGTTGCGGGGGGGTCATCCTACGAGCAGTACTTC
TRBJ1-6,few,NA,TRBV30,CAWSDENNSPLHF,TGTGCCTGGAGTGACGAAAATAATTCACCCCTCCACTTT
TRBJ1-3,NA,NA,TRBV4-3,CASSQVYVYRTLYF,TGCGCCAGCAGCCAAGTTTACGTTTATCGGACTCTGTATTTT
TRBJ1-2,once,NA,TRBV14,CASSQQAGRDYGYTF,TGTGCCAGCAGCCAACAGGCAGGGCGAGACTATGGCTACACCTTC
TRBJ2-1,once,NA,TRBV30,CAWSVQSGKNEQFF,TGTGCCTGGAGTGTACAATCAGGTAAAAATGAGCAGTTCTTC
TRBJ2-5,NA,NA,TRBV7-6,CASSLAWAEQETQYF,TGTGCCAGCAGCTTAGCGTGGGCCGAACAAGAGACCCAGTACTTC
TRBJ2-6,NA,NA,TRBV7-2,CASSDYGANVLTF,TGTGCCAGCAGCGATTATGGGGCCAACGTCCTGACTTTC
TRBJ1-2,NA,NA,TRBV29-1,CSASIGRQYGYTF,TGCAGCGCAAGTATAGGGCGTCAATATGGCTACACCTTC
TRBJ2-1,NA,TRBD1,TRBV30,CAWSVLGQGLSEQFF,TGTGCCTGGAGTGTACTGGGACAGGGACTATCTGAGCAGTTCTTC
TRBJ1-2,NA,NA,TRBV19,CASSIDDYGYTF,TGTGCCAGTAGTATAGATGACTATGGCTACACCTTC
TRBJ2-5,NA,TRBD2,TRBV7-7,CASSQGLAGSQETQYF,TGTGCCAGCAGCCAAGGACTAGCGGGTTCTCAAGAGACCCAGTACTTC
TRBJ2-7,NA,NA,TRBV7-9,CASSPNGYEQYF,TGTGCCAGCAGCCCGAACGGTTACGAACAGTACTTC
TRBJ2-7,NA,TRBD1,TRBV7-2,CASSLGGTGSYEQYF,TGTGCCAGCAGCTTAGGGGGGACAGGATCCTACGAGCAGTACTTC
TRBJ2-1,NA,TRBD2,TRBV12-5,CASGPPGLAHHEQFF,TGTGCTAGTGGACCTCCGGGACTAGCACATCATGAGCAGTTCTTC
TRBJ2-5,few,NA,TRBV7-2,CASRAREGGYQETQYF,TGTGCCAGCAGAGCGAGAGAAGGAGGGTACCAAGAGACCCAGTACTTC
TRBJ2-3,NA,NA,TRBV27,CASSFFNTDTQYF,TGTGCCAGCAGTTTTTTCAACACAGATACGCAGTATTTT
TRBJ2-7,once,NA,TRBV27,CASSRDGAYEQYF,TGTGCCAGCAGCCGGGACGGGGCCTACGAGCAGTACTTC
TRBJ2-1,NA,NA,TRBV11-1,CASRPQAGTRVGEQFF,TGTGCCAGCAGACCCCAAGCCGGGACACGGGTCGGTGAGCAGTTCTTC
TRBJ1-5,few,NA,TRBV12-5,CASGSLDQPQHF,TGTGCTAGTGGTTCCCTAGATCAGCCCCAGCATTTT
TRBJ2-6,NA,NA,TRBV6-6,CASSYSGAGANVLTF,TGTGCCAGCAGTTATTCAGGGGCTGGGGCCAACGTCCTGACTTTC
TRBJ2-2,many,NA,TRBV12-5,CASGPGRNTGELFF,TGTGCTAGTGGCCCGGGACGCAACACCGGGGAGCTGTTTTTT
TRBJ2-3,NA,NA,TRBV29-1,CSVEDEASTDTQYF,TGCAGCGTTGAAGACGAAGCCAGCACAGATACGCAGTATTTT